The T cell receptor beta chain under discussion was sequenced for a study of T cell responses to AZD1222 COVID-19 vaccine. Study-level findings and limits: Per reports, nearly half of all spike-specific TCRs target regions that are unmutated in variants. Two AZD1222 administrations were followed by greater Spike-specific TCR breadth and depth. The number of AZD1222 recipients seropositive at baseline was only five or six. Repertoire sampling was restricted to post-peak T cell response timepoints.

Assay used: immunoSEQ multiplex PCR; TCRdb lists only in-frame clones, some missing. The repertoire holds about 150,000 clones, with approximately 91% as singletons. In regard to this clone: Its antigen is not identified.

From germline, CDR1 is SGHAT and CDR2 FQNNGV. The CDR3 loop spans 14 amino acids. V gave up 5 bases and J gave up 3 bases; unmatched junction bases: 7. The clonotype was recovered from an adult who received the AZD1222 COVID-19 vaccine. Sequenced material: peripheral blood, taken 28 days after the second AZD1222 dose. This rearrangement joins TRBV11-2 to TRBJ2-7, with 7 positions matching TRBD1. DNA of the CDR3: TGTGCCAGCAGCAACCAAGGGGGCCTCTACGAGCAGTACTTC. Its translation is CASSNQGGLYEQYF.